The clone carrying this T cell receptor beta chain was counted many times. What it binds is unknown. This specimen comes from a study of response to subunit inactivated influenza vaccine. General observations from the study: T cells newly recruited by each seasonal influenza vaccination are few, the authors suggested.

TCRdb processed the RT-PCR reads anew with MiXCR; each CDR3 protein has one entry. The sample lists around 180,000 distinct CDR3 sequences, 7.5% to 10% occurring once. This material consisted of non-naive T cells sorted from PBMCs, taken on the day of vaccination. This clonotype was obtained from a man aged 50 or older who received an inactivated influenza vaccine.

The CDR3 sequence: CASSQEYGGGIFYNEQFF. The CDR3, as DNA: TGCGCCAGCAGCCAAGAATATGGCGGGGGGATATTTTACAATGAGCAGTTCTTC. The gene calls are TRBV4-3 and TRBJ2-1; 8 nucleotides line up with TRBD2. V lost 0 bases to trimming and J lost 4 bases; unmatched junction nucleotides: 11. Germline CDR1 and CDR2: LGHNA and YSLEER. The CDR3 covers 18 residues.